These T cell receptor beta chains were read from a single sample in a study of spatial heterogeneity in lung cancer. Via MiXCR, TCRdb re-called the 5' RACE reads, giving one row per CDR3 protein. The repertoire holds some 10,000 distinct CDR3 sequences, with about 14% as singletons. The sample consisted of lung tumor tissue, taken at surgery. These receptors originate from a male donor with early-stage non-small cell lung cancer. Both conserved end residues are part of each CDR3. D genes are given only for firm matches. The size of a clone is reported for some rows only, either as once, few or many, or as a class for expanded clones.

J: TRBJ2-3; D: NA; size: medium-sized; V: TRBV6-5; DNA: TGTGCCAGCACCCGAGGCTGGGGAGGCACAGATACGCAGTATTTT; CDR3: CASTRGWGGTDTQYF
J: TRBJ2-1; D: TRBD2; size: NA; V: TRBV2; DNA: TGTGCCAGCCAACAAGGGACGCCTCTTCTAGCGGGGAGTTCCTACAATGAGCAGTTCTTC; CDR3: CASQQGTPLLAGSSYNEQFF
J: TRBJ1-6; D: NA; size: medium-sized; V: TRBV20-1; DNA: TGCAGTGCTAGGGGCCAGGGTGCGATCAATTCACCCCTCCACTTT; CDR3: CSARGQGAINSPLHF
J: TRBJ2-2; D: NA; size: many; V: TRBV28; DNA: TGTGCCAGCACCCCGGGGATATCCGGGGAGCTGTTTTTT; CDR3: CASTPGISGELFF
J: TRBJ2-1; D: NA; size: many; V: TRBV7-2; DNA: TGTGCCAGCAGCTGGGGCTTGGGGTACAATGAGCAGTTCTTC; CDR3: CASSWGLGYNEQFF
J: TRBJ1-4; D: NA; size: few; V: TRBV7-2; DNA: TGTGCCAGCAGCTTGGCGGGGAATTCTAATGAAAAACTGTTTTTT; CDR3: CASSLAGNSNEKLFF
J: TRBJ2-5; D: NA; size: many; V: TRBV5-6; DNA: TGTGCCAGCAGCTTTAGGTCGTCTAGCCAGGCGACCCAGTACTTC; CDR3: CASSFRSSSQATQYF
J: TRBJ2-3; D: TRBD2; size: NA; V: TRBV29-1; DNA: TGCAGCGTAGAGGGCTCCCCTAGCGGGAGGGTTAGCACAGATACGCAGTATTTT; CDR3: CSVEGSPSGRVSTDTQYF
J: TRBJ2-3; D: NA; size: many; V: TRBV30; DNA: TGTGCCTGGAGTGTACAGAGGACACCGGCAGATACGCAGTATTTT; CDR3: CAWSVQRTPADTQYF
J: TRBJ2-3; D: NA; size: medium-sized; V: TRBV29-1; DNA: TGCAGCGTTGTACCCGATACGCAGTATTTT; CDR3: CSVVPDTQYF
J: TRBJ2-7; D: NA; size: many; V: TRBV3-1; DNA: TGTGCCAGCAGCCAGGAAGGACGTGAGCAGTACTTC; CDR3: CASSQEGREQYF
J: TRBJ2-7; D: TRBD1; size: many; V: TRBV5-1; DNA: TGCGCCAGCAGCTTGGTCCCCGGGACAGGGGCCCTCGGGCAGTACTTC; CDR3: CASSLVPGTGALGQYF
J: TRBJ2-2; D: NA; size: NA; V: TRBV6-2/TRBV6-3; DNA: TGTGCCAGCAGCCCCCGGGCCCCTATGGGGGAGCTGTTTTTT; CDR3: CASSPRAPMGELFF
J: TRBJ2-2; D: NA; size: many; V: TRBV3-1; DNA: TGTGCCAGCAGCCAAGTGCAGCGGAGGGCCGGGGAGCTGTTTTTT; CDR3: CASSQVQRRAGELFF
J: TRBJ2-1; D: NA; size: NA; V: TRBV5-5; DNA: TGTGCCAGCAGCTTGACTACGGAGCTGGGTGAGCAGTTCTTC; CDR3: CASSLTTELGEQFF
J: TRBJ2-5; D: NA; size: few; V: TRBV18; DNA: TGTGCCAGCTCCGAATCGTGGGGCCCAGGAGAGACCCAGTACTTC; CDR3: CASSESWGPGETQYF
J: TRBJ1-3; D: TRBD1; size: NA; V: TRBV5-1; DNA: TGCGCCAGCAGCTTGATTCCGGGACAGGGAAACACCATATATTTT; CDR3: CASSLIPGQGNTIYF
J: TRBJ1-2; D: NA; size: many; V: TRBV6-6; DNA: TGTGCCAGCAGTTACGAAGGGTCGAGATCTGGAAGTGGCTACACCTTC; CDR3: CASSYEGSRSGSGYTF
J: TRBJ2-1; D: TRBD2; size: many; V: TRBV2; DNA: TGTGCCAGCAGTGCACGGGACCGGGGGGCCTACAATGAGCAGTTCTTC; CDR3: CASSARDRGAYNEQFF
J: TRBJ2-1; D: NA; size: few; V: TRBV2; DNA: TGTGCCAGCATGGCGGGGCTTACCCGAGAGTACAATGAGCAGTTCTTC; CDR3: CASMAGLTREYNEQFF